This TCR beta chain came from a study of blood T cell repertoires in COVID-19. Per germline, CDR1 MNHEY and CDR2 SVGAGI. CDR3 length: 14 amino acids. V was clipped by 5 bases and J by 7 bases, with 17 bases between them. Data came from immunoSEQ multiplex PCR; TCRdb stores just in-frame clones and leaves some out. The sample holds some 64,000 clones; approximately 80% are singletons and the top ten take roughly 21%. The J gene is TRBJ1-2, the V gene TRBV6-5, with a possible D match to TRBD1 (6 bases). The sequencing sample was made of peripheral blood. This sequence was found in an elderly woman with active or convalescent COVID-19. The CDR3 DNA reads as TGTGCCAGCAGTCCCCCCGGGGGGGCGGTTGGCTACACCTTC. Translated, it gives CASSPPGGAVGYTF.